The text below deals with one T cell receptor (beta chain). These data are taken from a study of blood T cell repertoires in COVID-19. The overall study: Spain, Italy and the United States supplied samples that represented acute and convalescent COVID-19. Nucleic acid was either cDNA or gDNA, and it came from T cells, B-cell-depleted T cells, or PBMCs.

Original processing methods: It was from reference gene primer amplification that nucleated cell counts were estimated. The protocol was immunoSEQ multiplex PCR, while the TCRdb copy is restricted to in-frame clones and leaves out a portion. V and J calls and clone size are as listed in that table; D and trimming were resolved from the DNA. The table records approximately 100,000 clones, 84% of them present only once. V lost 2 bases to trimming and J lost 1 base, with 14 bases between them. This CDR3 spans 16 amino acids. In germline, CDR1 is MNHEY, CDR2 SVGAGI. V is TRBV6-5 and J is TRBJ1-1, with D possibly being TRBD1 (5 bases). Sequenced material: peripheral blood. The receptor was derived from a man aged 55 to 69 with acute or convalescent COVID-19. This chain's CDR3 is CASSYGGAGQNTEAFF. CDR3 nucleotide sequence: TGTGCCAGCAGTTACGGTGGGGCAGGCCAGAACACTGAAGCTTTCTTT.